A single sample is the source of the 25 T cell receptor beta chains below, sequenced in a study of a mutant IDH1 vaccine in newly diagnosed glioma. The assay was immunoSEQ multiplex PCR, and TCRdb's table has in-frame clones only and misses some. The top ten clones hold about 3.2% of a sample with about 56,000 clones, around 83% of them seen once. Documented time point: week 47, end of study. Alongside topical imiquimod, each dose of vaccine comprised 300 ug of mutant IDH1 20-mer peptide. These receptors have no identified antigens. The sample in question was PBMCs, obtained from a glioma patient whose treatment included an IDH1 peptide vaccine. These receptors all stem from a woman in her 50s with glioma.

This clone is a singleton in its sample. The chain recombines TRBV5-6 with TRBJ2-5, with D possibly being TRBD1 (6 bases). V gave up 1 base and J gave up 3 bases, with 16 bases separating them. The germline V gene has CDR1 SGHDT and CDR2 YYEEEE. The CDR3 spans 16 residues. The CDR3 sequence: CASSLLGRGGKETQYF. CDR3 coding DNA: TGTGCCAGCAGCTTGTTGGGCAGGGGCGGTAAAGAGACCCAGTACTTC.

This clone was detected once. The chain carries TRBV7-9 and TRBJ1-5; 7 bases are shared with TRBD1. Germline CDR1 is SEHNR and CDR2 is FQNEAQ (reference sequence). The CDR3 spans 15 residues. Trimming cost V 4 bases and J 0 bases; bases outside gene matches: 3. CDR3 amino acids: CASSWDRDSNQPQHF. DNA of the CDR3: TGTGCCAGCAGCTGGGACAGAGATAGCAATCAGCCCCAGCATTTT.

This clone has just a few counts. V and J are TRBV4-1 and TRBJ1-1, with 8 bases lining up with TRBD1. The length of the CDR3 is 15 residues. CDR1 is MGHRA and CDR2 is YSYEKL in the germline V gene. With 4 bases clipped from V and 0 bases from J, the junction kept 4 bases outside the gene matches. In DNA form, the CDR3 reads TGCGCCAGCAGCCCCCTGACAGGGGTGAACACTGAAGCTTTCTTT. Translation: CASSPLTGVNTEAFF.

The table lists this clone with a count of one. The gene calls are TRBV19 and TRBJ2-2; unclear D gene. V was clipped by 7 bases and J by 7 bases, with 7 bases between them. The CDR3 spans 11 residues. In germline, CDR1 is LNHDA, CDR2 SQIVND (reference sequence). The CDR3 coding sequence is TGTGCCAGTAAGGTTGGCGGGGAGCTGTTTTTT. Protein sequence: CASKVGGELFF.

The V gene is TRBV7-2, the J gene TRBJ1-6, with D tentatively TRBD1 (5 bases). CDR3 length: 16 residues. The germline V gene encodes CDR1 SGHTA and CDR2 FQGNSA. Trimming pared 1 base from V and 7 bases from J, leaving 14 bases between. CDR3: CASSLVGGVENSPLHF. The CDR3 coding sequence is TGTGCCAGCAGCTTAGTGGGGGGTGTGGAAAATTCACCCCTCCACTTT.

The chain links TRBV25-1 to TRBJ2-5; either TRBD1 or TRBD2 may fit D (6 bases each). The CDR3 is made up of 16 amino acids. In germline, CDR1 is MGHDK, CDR2 SYGVNS. Trimming took off 7 bases at V and 5 bases at J, with 23 bases between the two ends. The CDR3 sequence is CASTTGSLRGAETQYF. The CDR3 DNA follows: TGTGCCAGCACAACCGGATCTTTAAGGGGGGCCGAGACCCAGTACTTC. Together with reference TRBV25-1 and TRBJ2-5, the CDR3 gives the full variable domain: EADIYQTPRYLVIGTGKKITLECSQTMGHDKMYWYQQDPGMELHLIHYSYGVNSTEKGDLSSESTVSRIRTEHFPLTLESARPSHTSQYLCASTTGSLRGAETQYFGPGTRLLVL.

This chain joins TRBV29-1 and TRBJ2-4, with a tentative D call TRBD2 (6 bases). Germline loops: CDR1 SQVTM, CDR2 ANQGSEA. CDR3 length: 16 amino acids. With 3 bases removed from V and 2 bases from J, the gap between germline ends came to 17 bases. The DNA for the CDR3 is TGCAGCGTTGAGTTTAGGCAAGGGAGGACCAAAAACATTCAGTACTTC. Amino acid sequence: CSVEFRQGRTKNIQYF.

The chain recombines TRBV19 with TRBJ1-6; weak D call: TRBD1 (6 bases). Germline assignment: CDR1 LNHDA and CDR2 SQIVND (reference sequence). Deletions cut 6 bases from V and 7 bases from J, with 13 bases between. The CDR3 contains 14 residues. CDR3: CASSPGTFNSPLHF. The CDR3, as DNA: TGTGCCAGTAGCCCCGGGACATTCAATTCACCCCTCCACTTT.

This clone came up a few times. The rearrangement links TRBV19 to TRBJ2-5; TRBD1 aligns across 9 bases. The CDR3 length is 14 residues. Germline V lookup: CDR1 LNHDA, CDR2 SQIVND (reference sequence). J lost 3 bases, V lost 7 bases, and 6 bases had no gene match. CDR3 nucleotides: TGTGCCAGTAAACCGGGACAGGGAAAAGAGACCCAGTACTTC. Translating it yields CASKPGQGKETQYF.

This chain links TRBV2 with TRBJ2-2; the D is unclear. CDR3 length: 10 amino acids. In germline, CDR1 is SNHLY, CDR2 FYNNEI. The CDR3 region has the DNA TGTGTGACCCTAGGACGGGAGCTGTTTTTT. It codes for CVTLGRELFF.

This clone was seen once. J is TRBJ1-1 and V is TRBV27; D not certain. Deletions cut 6 bases from V and 8 bases from J, with 19 bases between. CDR1 MNHEY and CDR2 SMNVEV come from the germline V gene (reference sequence). The CDR3 is 14 residues long. The CDR3 sequence: CASRPTRPTKEAFF. CDR3 DNA: TGTGCCAGCAGACCAACCCGACCGACAAAAGAAGCTTTCTTT.

The chain is built from TRBV28 and TRBJ2-3, with D tentatively TRBD1 or TRBD2 (5 bases each). The length of the CDR3 is 15 residues. V was clipped by 5 bases and J by 4 bases, with 16 bases between them. CDR1 and CDR2 from the germline V gene are MDHEN and SYDVKM. The CDR3 DNA sequence: TGTGCCAGCAGTGATTCCGGGACCGTCCCAGATACGCAGTATTTT. Its protein is CASSDSGTVPDTQYF.

The chain is built from TRBV29-1 and TRBJ1-2, with a tentative D call TRBD1 (5 bases). V was cut by 4 bases and J by 4 bases, with 16 bases left in between. Per germline, CDR1 SQVTM and CDR2 ANQGSEA. CDR3 length: 14 amino acids. CDR3 nucleotides: TGCAGCGTTGTCGACAGCCGAAATCCCTATGGCTACACCTTC. It codes for CSVVDSRNPYGYTF.

The J gene is TRBJ2-5, the V gene TRBV19; 8 nucleotides match TRBD1. With 6 bases clipped from V and 3 bases from J, the junction kept 3 bases outside the gene matches. Germline V gives CDR1 LNHDA, CDR2 SQIVND (reference sequence). The CDR3 consists of 13 residues. The CDR3 DNA follows: TGTGCCAGTAGCTCGGACAGGGAAGAGACCCAGTACTTC. Translating gives CASSSDREETQYF. Variable domain in full (rest from reference TRBV19 and TRBJ2-5): DGGITQSPKYLFRKEGQNVTLSCEQNLNHDAMYWYRQDPGQGLRLIYYSQIVNDFQKGDIAEGYSVSREKKESFPLTVTSAQKNPTAFYLCASSSDREETQYFGPGTRLLVL.

The chain employs TRBV6-1 and TRBJ1-1; TRBD1 is a possible D gene (5 bases). CDR3 length: 13 amino acids. V shed 7 bases and J shed 4 bases, with 13 bases lying between them. Germline-derived CDR1 and CDR2 are MNHNS and SASEGT. The CDR3, as DNA: TGTGCCAGCACAGGGAGTTGGGGCACTGAAGCTTTCTTT. This encodes CASTGSWGTEAFF.

Worth noting for this clone: One junction end disagrees with the germline gene, perhaps due to a read error. The J gene is TRBJ2-2, the V gene TRBV2, with D perhaps assigned TRBD1 or TRBD2 (7 bases each). The germline V gene has CDR1 SNHLY and CDR2 FYNNEI. The CDR3 contains 14 residues. The CDR3 region is CASRQGGNIGELFF. The DNA of the CDR3 is TGTGCCAGCCGGCAGGGGGGGAACATCGGGGAGCTGTTTTTT.

This chain links TRBV18 with TRBJ1-1; 9 bases are shared with TRBD1. Germline loops: CDR1 KGHSH, CDR2 LQKENI. The CDR3 sequence is 14 residues long. V trimming: 0 bases; J trimming: 10 bases; junction bases outside the gene matches: 6. CDR3 sequence (DNA): TGTGCCAGCTCACCACCCGGGACAGGGAGTGGAGCTTTCTTT. This codes for CASSPPGTGSGAFF.

This clone is a singleton in its sample. The gene calls are TRBV21-1 and TRBJ2-2. TRBV21-1 is described as a pseudogene. This CDR3 spans 15 amino acids. CDR3 loop: CASGGPAVGAGELFF. The CDR3 DNA sequence: TGTGCCAGCGGCGGTCCGGCGGTGGGGGCCGGGGAGCTGTTTTTT.

The V gene is TRBV5-1, the J gene TRBJ1-2; D gene uncertain. The CDR3 has 12 amino acids. Germline V lookup: CDR1 SGHRS, CDR2 YFSETQ. The V end was cut by 4 bases, the J end by 8 bases, with 12 bases between. CDR3 sequence: CASSIGKGGYTF. DNA for the CDR3: TGCGCCAGCAGCATAGGGAAGGGAGGCTACACCTTC. Full variable domain (rest looked up from reference TRBV5-1 and TRBJ1-2): KAGVTQTPRYLIKTRGQQVTLSCSPISGHRSVSWYQQTPGQGLQFLFEYFSETQRNKGNFPGRFSGRQFSNSRSEMNVSTLELGDSALYLCASSIGKGGYTFGSGTRLTVV.

This chain links TRBV18 with TRBJ1-1; D is unclear. The CDR3 has 13 amino acids. The germline V gene encodes CDR1 KGHSH and CDR2 LQKENI. Trimming removed 6 bases at V and 1 base at J, with 9 bases between. The DNA of the CDR3 is TGTGCCAGCTCCGGAATGGAGAACACTGAAGCTTTCTTT. Translation gives CASSGMENTEAFF.

The rearrangement uses TRBV5-1 and TRBJ2-5; 11 bases map to TRBD2. V gave up 5 bases and J gave up 4 bases; unmatched junction bases: 1. CDR3 length: 13 amino acids. CDR1 is SGHRS and CDR2 is YFSETQ in the germline V gene. Here the CDR3 DNA reads TGCGCCAGCAGACTAGCGGGGGTAGAGACCCAGTACTTC. Protein product: CASRLAGVETQYF.

V and J are TRBV7-9 and TRBJ1-2, with D possibly TRBD1 on 6 matching bases. The germline V gene encodes CDR1 SEHNR and CDR2 FQNEAQ (reference sequence). Deletions cut 5 bases from V and 2 bases from J, with 12 bases between. The CDR3 consists of 14 residues. The CDR3 sequence is CASSTTGNNYGYTF. The CDR3 region has the DNA TGTGCCAGCAGCACAACAGGGAACAACTATGGCTACACCTTC.

This chain links TRBV20-1 with TRBJ2-2; no reliable D call. Germline CDR1 DFQATT, CDR2 SNEGSKA (reference sequence). The ends were cut back, 1 base at V and 6 bases at J, with 3 bases in the middle. The CDR3 has 11 residues. CDR3 amino acids: CSARGAGELFF. The DNA of the CDR3 is TGCAGTGCTAGAGGGGCCGGGGAGCTGTTTTTT.

The chain links TRBV5-5 to TRBJ1-6; D possibly corresponds to TRBD1 (6 bases). This CDR3 is 16 amino acids long. Germline assignment: CDR1 SGHKS and CDR2 YYEKEE (reference sequence). The V and J ends lost 4 bases and 9 bases respectively, with 20 bases between them. This CDR3 reads CASSTRGIGSRSPLHF. CDR3 nucleotides: TGTGCCAGCAGCACGAGGGGGATTGGGTCACGTTCACCCCTCCACTTT.

V and J are TRBV7-3 and TRBJ1-1; D is possibly TRBD1 (5 bases). Looked up from germline, CDR1 is SGHTA and CDR2 is FQGTGA. There are 16 residues in the CDR3. Deletions cut 5 bases from V and 4 bases from J, with 20 bases between. The CDR3 bases are TGTGCCAGCAGCCCCCAGGGTGGGGGGTCGGGCACTGAAGCTTTCTTT. This sequence encodes CASSPQGGGSGTEAFF.